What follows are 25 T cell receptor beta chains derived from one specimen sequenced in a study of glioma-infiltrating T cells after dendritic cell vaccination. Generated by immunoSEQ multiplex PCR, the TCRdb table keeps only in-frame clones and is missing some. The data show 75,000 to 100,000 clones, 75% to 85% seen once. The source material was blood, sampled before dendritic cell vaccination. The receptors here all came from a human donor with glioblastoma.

The CDR3 nucleotides are TGCGCCAGCAGTGGGGGGGGCCACTTCTATGGCTACACCTTC. Protein: CASSGGGHFYGYTF. The chain recombines TRBV10-2 with TRBJ1-2; TRBD1 might be the D (6 bases). The CDR3 contains 14 residues. V gave up 4 bases and J gave up 4 bases, with 13 bases separating them. Germline assignment: CDR1 WSHSY and CDR2 SAAADI.

The CDR3 is CASSPQTGGGNTIYF. CDR3 coding DNA: TGTGCCAGCAGCCCCCAAACAGGGGGGGGAAACACCATATATTTT. The rearrangement links TRBV9 to TRBJ1-3; TRBD1 matches 8 bases. This CDR3 is 15 amino acids long. Germline V gene data show CDR1 as SGDLS and CDR2 as YYNGEE. The V gene end was trimmed by 4 bases and the J gene end by 4 bases; junction bases not matched to a gene: 7.

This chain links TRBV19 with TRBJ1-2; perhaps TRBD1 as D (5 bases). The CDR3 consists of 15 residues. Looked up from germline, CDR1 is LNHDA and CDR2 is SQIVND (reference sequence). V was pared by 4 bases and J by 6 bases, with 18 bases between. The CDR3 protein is CASSTPTDPRDGYTF. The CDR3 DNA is TGTGCCAGTAGTACGCCGACAGATCCCAGGGATGGCTACACCTTC.

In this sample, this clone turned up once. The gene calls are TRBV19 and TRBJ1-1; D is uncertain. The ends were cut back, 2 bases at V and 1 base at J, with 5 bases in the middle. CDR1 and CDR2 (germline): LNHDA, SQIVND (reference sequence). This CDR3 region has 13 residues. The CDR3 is CASSISPNTEAFF. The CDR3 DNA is TGTGCCAGTAGTATAAGCCCGAACACTGAAGCTTTCTTT. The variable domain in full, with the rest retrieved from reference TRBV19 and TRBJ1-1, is DGGITQSPKYLFRKEGQNVTLSCEQNLNHDAMYWYRQDPGQGLRLIYYSQIVNDFQKGDIAEGYSVSREKKESFPLTVTSAQKNPTAFYLCASSISPNTEAFFGQGTRLTVV.

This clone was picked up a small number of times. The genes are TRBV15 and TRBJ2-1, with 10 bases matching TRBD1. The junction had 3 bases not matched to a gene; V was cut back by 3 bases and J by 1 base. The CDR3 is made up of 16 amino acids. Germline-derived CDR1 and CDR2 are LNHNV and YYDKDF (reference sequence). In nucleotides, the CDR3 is TGTGCCACCAGCAGCGGGACAGGGGTGTCCTACAATGAGCAGTTCTTC. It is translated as CATSSGTGVSYNEQFF. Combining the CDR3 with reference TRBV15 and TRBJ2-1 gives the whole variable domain DAMVIQNPRYQVTQFGKPVTLSCSQTLNHNVMYWYQQKSSQAPKLLFHYYDKDFNNEADTPDNFQSRRPNTSFCFLDIRSPGLGDTAMYLCATSSGTGVSYNEQFFGPGTRLTVL.

CDR3 in DNA: TGTGCCAGCAGCTTACAGGGGGCGGGTGGCTACACCTTC. It encodes CASSLQGAGGYTF. V is TRBV5-6 and J is TRBJ1-2; 9 bases are shared with TRBD1. Germline loops: CDR1 SGHDT, CDR2 YYEEEE. The trim removed 2 bases at V and 7 bases at J, leaving 3 bases unmatched. This CDR3 is 13 amino acids long.

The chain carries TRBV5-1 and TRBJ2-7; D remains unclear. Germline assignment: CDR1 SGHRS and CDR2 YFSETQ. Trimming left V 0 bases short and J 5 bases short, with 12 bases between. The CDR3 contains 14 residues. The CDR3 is CASSLGQEFHEQYF. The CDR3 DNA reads TGCGCCAGCAGCTTGGGTCAGGAATTCCACGAGCAGTACTTC.

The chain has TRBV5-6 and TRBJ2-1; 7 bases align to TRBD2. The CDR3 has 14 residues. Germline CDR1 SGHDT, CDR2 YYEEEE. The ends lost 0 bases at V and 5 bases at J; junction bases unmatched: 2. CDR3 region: CASSLAGTNNEQFF. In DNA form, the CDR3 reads TGTGCCAGCAGCTTGGCCGGGACTAACAATGAGCAGTTCTTC.

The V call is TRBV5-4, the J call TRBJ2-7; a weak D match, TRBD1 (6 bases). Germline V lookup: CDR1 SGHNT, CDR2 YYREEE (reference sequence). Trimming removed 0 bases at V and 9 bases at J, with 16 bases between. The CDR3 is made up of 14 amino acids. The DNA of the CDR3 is TGTGCCAGCAGCTTGGTGGGGGCGGCGACGGGGCAGTACTTC. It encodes CASSLVGAATGQYF.

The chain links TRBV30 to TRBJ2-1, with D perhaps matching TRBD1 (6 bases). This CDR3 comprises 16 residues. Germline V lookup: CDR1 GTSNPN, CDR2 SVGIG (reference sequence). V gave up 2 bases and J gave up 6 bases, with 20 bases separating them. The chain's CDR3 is CAWSTGIPIQINEQFF. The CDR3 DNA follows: TGTGCCTGGAGTACAGGGATTCCGATTCAAATCAATGAGCAGTTCTTC.

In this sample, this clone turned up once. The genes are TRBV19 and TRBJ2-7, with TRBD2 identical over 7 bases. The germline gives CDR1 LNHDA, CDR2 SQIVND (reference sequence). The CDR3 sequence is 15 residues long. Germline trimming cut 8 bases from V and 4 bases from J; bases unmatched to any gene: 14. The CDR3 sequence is CASSGRGPGDYEQYF. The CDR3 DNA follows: TGTGCCAGTTCAGGGAGGGGTCCCGGAGATTACGAGCAGTACTTC.

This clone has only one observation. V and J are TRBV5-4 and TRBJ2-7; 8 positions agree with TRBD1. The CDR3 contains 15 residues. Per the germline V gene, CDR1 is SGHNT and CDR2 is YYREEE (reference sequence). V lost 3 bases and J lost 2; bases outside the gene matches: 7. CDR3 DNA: TGTGCCAGCAGCTCCCCCTCGGGACAGGCCTACGAGCAGTACTTC. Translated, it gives CASSSPSGQAYEQYF.

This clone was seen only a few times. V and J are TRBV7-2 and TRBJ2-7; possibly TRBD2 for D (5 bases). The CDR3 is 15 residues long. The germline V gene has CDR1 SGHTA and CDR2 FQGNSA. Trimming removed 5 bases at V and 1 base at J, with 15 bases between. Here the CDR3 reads CASSLNPGGSYEQYF. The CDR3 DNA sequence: TGTGCCAGCAGCCTGAACCCTGGAGGTTCCTACGAGCAGTACTTC.

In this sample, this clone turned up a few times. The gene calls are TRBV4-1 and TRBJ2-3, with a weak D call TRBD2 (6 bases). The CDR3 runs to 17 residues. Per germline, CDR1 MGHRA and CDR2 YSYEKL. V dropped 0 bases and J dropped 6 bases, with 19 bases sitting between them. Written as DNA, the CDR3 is TGCGCCAGCAGCCAAGATCCCGGGGGTGCTGTTCGGGATACGCAGTATTTT. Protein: CASSQDPGGAVRDTQYF.

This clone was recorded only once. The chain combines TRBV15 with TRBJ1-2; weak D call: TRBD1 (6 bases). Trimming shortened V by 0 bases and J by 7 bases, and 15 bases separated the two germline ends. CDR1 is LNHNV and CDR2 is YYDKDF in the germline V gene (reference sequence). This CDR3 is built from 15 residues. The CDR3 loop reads CATSREVQGSGGYTF. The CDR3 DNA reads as TGTGCCACCAGCAGAGAGGTACAGGGCTCCGGTGGCTACACCTTC. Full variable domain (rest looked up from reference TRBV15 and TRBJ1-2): DAMVIQNPRYQVTQFGKPVTLSCSQTLNHNVMYWYQQKSSQAPKLLFHYYDKDFNNEADTPDNFQSRRPNTSFCFLDIRSPGLGDTAMYLCATSREVQGSGGYTFGSGTRLTVV.

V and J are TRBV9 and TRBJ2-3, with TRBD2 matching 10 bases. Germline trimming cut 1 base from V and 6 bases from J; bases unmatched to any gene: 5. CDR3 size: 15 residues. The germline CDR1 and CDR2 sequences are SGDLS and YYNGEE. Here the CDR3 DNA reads TGTGCCAGCAGCGTATGGGGTAGCGGGAGGGATACGCAGTATTTT. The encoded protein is CASSVWGSGRDTQYF.

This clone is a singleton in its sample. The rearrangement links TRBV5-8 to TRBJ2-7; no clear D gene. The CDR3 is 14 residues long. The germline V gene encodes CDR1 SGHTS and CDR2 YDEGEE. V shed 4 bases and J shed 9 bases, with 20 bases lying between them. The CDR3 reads CASSPGSERSTQYF. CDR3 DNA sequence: TGTGCCAGCAGCCCCGGGTCCGAAAGGAGTACGCAGTACTTC.

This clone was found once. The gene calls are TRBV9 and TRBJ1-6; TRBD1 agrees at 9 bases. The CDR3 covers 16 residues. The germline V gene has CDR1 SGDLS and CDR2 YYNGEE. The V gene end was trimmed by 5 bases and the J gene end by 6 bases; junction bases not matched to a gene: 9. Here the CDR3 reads CASSHPGTGINSPLHF. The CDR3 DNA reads TGTGCCAGCAGTCACCCGGGGACAGGGATTAATTCACCCCTCCACTTT.

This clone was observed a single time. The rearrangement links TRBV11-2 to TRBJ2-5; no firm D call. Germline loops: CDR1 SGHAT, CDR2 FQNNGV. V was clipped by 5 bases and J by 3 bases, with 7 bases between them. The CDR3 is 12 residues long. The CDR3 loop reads CASSPFEETQYF. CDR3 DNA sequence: TGTGCCAGCAGCCCCTTCGAAGAGACCCAGTACTTC.

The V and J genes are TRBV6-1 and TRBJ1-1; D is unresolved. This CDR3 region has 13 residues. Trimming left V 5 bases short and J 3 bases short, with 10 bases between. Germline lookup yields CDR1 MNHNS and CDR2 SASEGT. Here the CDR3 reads CASSSQEDTEAFF. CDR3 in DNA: TGTGCCAGCAGTTCGCAGGAAGACACTGAAGCTTTCTTT.

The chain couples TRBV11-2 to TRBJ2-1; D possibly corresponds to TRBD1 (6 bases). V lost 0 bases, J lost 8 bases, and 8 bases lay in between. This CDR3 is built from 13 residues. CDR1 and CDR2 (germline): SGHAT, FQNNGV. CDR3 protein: CASSLDRGYEQFF. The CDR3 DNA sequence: TGTGCCAGCAGCTTAGACAGGGGATATGAGCAGTTCTTC.

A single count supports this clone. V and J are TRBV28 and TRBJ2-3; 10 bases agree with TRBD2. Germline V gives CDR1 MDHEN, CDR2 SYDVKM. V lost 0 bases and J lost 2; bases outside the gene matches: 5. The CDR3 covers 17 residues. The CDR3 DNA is TGTGCCAGCAGTTTATGGGCTAGCGGGAGACTCACAGATACGCAGTATTTT. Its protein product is CASSLWASGRLTDTQYF. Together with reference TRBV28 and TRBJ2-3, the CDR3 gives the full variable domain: DVKVTQSSRYLVKRTGEKVFLECVQDMDHENMFWYRQDPGLGLRLIYFSYDVKMKEKGDIPEGYSVSREKKERFSLILESASTNQTSMYLCASSLWASGRLTDTQYFGPGTRLTVL.

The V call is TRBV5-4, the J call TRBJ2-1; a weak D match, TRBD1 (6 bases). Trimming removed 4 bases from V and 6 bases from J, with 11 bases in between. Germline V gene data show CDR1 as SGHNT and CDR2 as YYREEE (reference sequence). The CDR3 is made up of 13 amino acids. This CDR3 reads CASSLYRVNEQFF. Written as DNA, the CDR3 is TGTGCCAGCAGCCTGTACAGGGTCAATGAGCAGTTCTTC.

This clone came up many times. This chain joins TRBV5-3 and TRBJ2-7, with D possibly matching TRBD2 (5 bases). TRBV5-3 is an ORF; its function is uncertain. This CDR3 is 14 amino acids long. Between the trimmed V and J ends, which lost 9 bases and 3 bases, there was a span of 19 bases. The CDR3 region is CAKKVTREDYEQYF. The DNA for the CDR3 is TGTGCCAAAAAAGTGACGAGGGAAGACTACGAGCAGTACTTC.

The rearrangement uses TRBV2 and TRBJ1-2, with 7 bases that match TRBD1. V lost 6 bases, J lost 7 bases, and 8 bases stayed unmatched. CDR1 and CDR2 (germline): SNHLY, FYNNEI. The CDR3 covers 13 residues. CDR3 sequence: CASRGQLTSGYTF. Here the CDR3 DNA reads TGTGCCAGCAGGGGACAGTTAACGAGTGGCTACACCTTC. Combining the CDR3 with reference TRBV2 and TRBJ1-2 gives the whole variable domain EPEVTQTPSHQVTQMGQEVILRCVPISNHLYFYWYRQILGQKVEFLVSFYNNEISEKSEIFDDQFSVERPDGSNFTLKIRSTKLEDSAMYFCASRGQLTSGYTFGSGTRLTVV.